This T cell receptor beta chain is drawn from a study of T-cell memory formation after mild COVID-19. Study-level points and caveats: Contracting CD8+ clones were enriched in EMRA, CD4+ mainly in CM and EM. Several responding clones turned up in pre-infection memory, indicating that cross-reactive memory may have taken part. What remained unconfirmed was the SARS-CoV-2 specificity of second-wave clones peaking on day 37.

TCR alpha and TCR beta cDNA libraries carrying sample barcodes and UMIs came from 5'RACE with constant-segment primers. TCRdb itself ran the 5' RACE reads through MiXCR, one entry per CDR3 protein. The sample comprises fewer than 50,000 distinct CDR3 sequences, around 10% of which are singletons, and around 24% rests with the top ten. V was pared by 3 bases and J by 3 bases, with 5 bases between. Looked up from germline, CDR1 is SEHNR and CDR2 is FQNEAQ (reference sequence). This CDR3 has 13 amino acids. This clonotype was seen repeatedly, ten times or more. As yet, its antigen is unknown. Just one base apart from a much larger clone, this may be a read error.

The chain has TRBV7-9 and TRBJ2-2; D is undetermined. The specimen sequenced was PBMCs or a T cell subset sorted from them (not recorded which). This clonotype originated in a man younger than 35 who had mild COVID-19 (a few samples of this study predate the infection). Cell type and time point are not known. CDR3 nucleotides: TGTGCCAGCAGCTTTGGGGACACCGGGGAGCTGTTTTTT. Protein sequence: CASSFGDTGELFF.